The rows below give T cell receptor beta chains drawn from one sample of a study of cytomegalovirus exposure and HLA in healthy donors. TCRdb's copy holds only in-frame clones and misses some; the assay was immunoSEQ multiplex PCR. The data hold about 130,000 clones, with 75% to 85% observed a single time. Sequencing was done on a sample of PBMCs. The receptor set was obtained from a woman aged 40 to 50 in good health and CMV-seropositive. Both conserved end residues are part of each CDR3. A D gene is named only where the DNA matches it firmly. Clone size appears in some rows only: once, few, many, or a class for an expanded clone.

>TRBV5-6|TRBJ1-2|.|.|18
CASSLGGPSTRSNYGYTF
TGTGCCAGCAGCCTGGGGGGGCCATCAACTCGGTCTAACTATGGCTACACCTTC
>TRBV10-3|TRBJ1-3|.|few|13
CAISEASGNTIYF
TGTGCCATCAGTGAAGCGTCAGGAAACACCATATATTTT
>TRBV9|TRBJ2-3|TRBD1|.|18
CASKRQGKGQALTDTQYF
TGTGCCAGCAAAAGGCAGGGTAAGGGACAGGCCCTCACAGATACGCAGTATTTT
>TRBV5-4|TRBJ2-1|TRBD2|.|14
CASSLAGGNNEQFF
TGTGCCAGCAGCTTGGCCGGGGGGAACAATGAGCAGTTCTTC
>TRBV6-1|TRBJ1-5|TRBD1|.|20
CASSEGAYRDRLYSNQPQHF
TGTGCCAGCAGTGAAGGGGCCTACCGGGACAGATTATATAGCAATCAGCCCCAGCATTTT
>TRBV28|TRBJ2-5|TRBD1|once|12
CASCSGTGFLYF
TGTGCCAGCTGCTCGGGGACAGGGTTTCTGTACTTC
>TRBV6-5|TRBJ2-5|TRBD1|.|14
CASSYRTGPREQYF
TGTGCCAGCAGTTACAGGACAGGTCCCCGTGAGCAGTACTTC
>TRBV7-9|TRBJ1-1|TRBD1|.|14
CASSSYRGGSEAFF
TGTGCCAGCAGCTCCTACAGGGGGGGGTCTGAAGCTTTCTTT
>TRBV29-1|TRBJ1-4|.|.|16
CSAEKDSPSTNEKLFF
TGCAGCGCGGAAAAGGACAGCCCATCAACTAATGAAAAACTGTTTTTT
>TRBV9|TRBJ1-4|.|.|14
CASSVGQPNEKLFF
TGTGCCAGCAGCGTAGGACAGCCTAATGAAAAACTGTTTTTT
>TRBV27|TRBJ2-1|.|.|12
CASSFRGNEQFF
TGTGCCAGCAGTTTCAGGGGTAATGAGCAGTTCTTC
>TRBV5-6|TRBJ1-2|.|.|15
CASSVTGPSDYGYTF
TGTGCCAGCAGCGTAACAGGTCCATCTGACTATGGCTACACCTTC
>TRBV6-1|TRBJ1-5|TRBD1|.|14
CASQGAYSNQPQHF
TGTGCCAGCCAGGGGGCCTATAGCAATCAGCCCCAGCATTTT
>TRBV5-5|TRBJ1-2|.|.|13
CASSFVAVNGYTF
TGTGCCAGCAGCTTTGTTGCGGTCAATGGCTACACCTTC
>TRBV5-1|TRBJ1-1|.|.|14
CASSLQTGNTEAFF
TGCGCCAGCAGCCTTCAGACAGGGAACACTGAAGCTTTCTTT
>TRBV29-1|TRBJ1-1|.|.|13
CSVEQGWDREAFF
TGCAGCGTTGAACAGGGGTGGGACCGTGAAGCTTTCTTT
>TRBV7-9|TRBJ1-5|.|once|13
CASSLSGEQPQHF
TGTGCCAGCAGCTTATCAGGTGAACAGCCCCAGCATTTT
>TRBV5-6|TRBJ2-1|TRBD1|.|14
CASSLGRGLNEQFF
TGTGCCAGCAGCTTGGGCAGGGGGCTCAATGAGCAGTTCTTC
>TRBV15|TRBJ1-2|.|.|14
CATSTGGTDYGYTF
TGTGCCACCAGCACTGGAGGTACAGACTATGGCTACACCTTC
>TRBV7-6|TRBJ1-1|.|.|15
CASSLYSGRGTEAFF
TGTGCCAGCAGCTTATATTCTGGGCGGGGCACTGAAGCTTTCTTT
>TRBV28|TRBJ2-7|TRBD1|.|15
CASSPGDRDYYEQYF
TGTGCCAGCAGTCCCGGGGACAGGGACTACTACGAGCAGTACTTC
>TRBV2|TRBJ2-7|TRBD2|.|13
CASWTRGPYEQYF
TGTGCCAGCTGGACTAGAGGTCCCTACGAGCAGTACTTC
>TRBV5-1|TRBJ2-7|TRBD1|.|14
CASRVVGGAGEQYF
TGCGCCAGCAGGGTGGTAGGGGGCGCTGGCGAGCAGTACTTC
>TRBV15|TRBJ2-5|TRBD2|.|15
CATSRDRGEGETQYF
TGTGCCACCAGCAGAGATCGGGGGGAGGGAGAGACCCAGTACTTC
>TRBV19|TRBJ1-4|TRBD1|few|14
CASRSGQGAEKLFF
TGTGCCAGTAGATCCGGACAGGGCGCGGAAAAACTGTTTTTT
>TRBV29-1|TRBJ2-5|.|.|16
CSVETGSSDRQETQYF
TGCAGCGTTGAAACTGGTTCGTCAGACAGGCAAGAGACCCAGTACTTC
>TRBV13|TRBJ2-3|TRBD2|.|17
CASSARTSGHSTDTQYF
TGTGCCAGCAGCGCGAGGACTAGCGGGCACAGCACAGATACGCAGTATTTT
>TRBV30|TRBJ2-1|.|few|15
CAWRPVWVEYNEQFF
TGTGCCTGGAGGCCCGTTTGGGTGGAGTACAATGAGCAGTTCTTC
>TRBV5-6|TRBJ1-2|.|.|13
CASSPQEGYGYTF
TGTGCCAGCAGCCCTCAGGAGGGATATGGCTACACCTTC
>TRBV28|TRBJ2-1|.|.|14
CASSFDQAVNEQFF
TGTGCCAGCAGTTTTGACCAGGCCGTAAATGAGCAGTTCTTC
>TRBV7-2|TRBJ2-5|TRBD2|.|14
CASSFGGSGETQYF
TGTGCCAGCAGCTTTGGCGGGAGCGGAGAGACCCAGTACTTC
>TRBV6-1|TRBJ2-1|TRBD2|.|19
CASIKAGEIFSYGYNEQFF
TGTGCCAGCATTAAAGCGGGAGAGATATTTTCATACGGCTACAATGAGCAGTTCTTC
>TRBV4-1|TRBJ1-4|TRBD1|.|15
CASSPPDRVHQKLFF
TGCGCCAGCAGCCCTCCCGACAGGGTACACCAAAAACTGTTTTTT
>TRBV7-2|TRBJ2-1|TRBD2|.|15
CASSLGGGSYNEQFF
TGTGCCAGCAGCTTAGGGGGGGGGTCCTACAATGAGCAGTTCTTC
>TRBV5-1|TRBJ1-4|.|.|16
CASSLGRTATNEKLFF
TGCGCCAGCAGCTTAGGAAGGACTGCAACTAATGAAAAACTGTTTTTT
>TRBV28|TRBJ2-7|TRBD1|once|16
CASSSLIETGGIEQYF
TGTGCCAGCAGTTCCCTCATCGAGACAGGGGGCATCGAGCAGTACTTC
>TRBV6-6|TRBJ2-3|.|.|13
CASGTGVTDTQYF
TGTGCCAGCGGAACGGGGGTCACAGATACGCAGTATTTT
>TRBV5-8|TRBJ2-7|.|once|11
CASSSRYEQYF
TGTGCCAGCAGCTCGCGCTACGAGCAGTACTTC
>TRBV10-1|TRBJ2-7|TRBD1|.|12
CASSLDRGEQYF
TGCGCCAGCAGCCTGGACAGGGGCGAGCAGTACTTC
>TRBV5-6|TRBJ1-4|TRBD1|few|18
CASSLGGGQESTNEKLFF
TGTGCCAGCAGCTTGGGGGGGGGACAGGAATCAACTAATGAAAAACTGTTTTTT
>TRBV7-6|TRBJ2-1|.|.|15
CASSLDPGALNEQFF
TGTGCCAGCAGCTTAGACCCGGGAGCGTTGAATGAGCAGTTCTTC
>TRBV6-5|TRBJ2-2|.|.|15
CATLRSGLTTGELFF
TGTGCCACCCTAAGGTCCGGGTTGACCACCGGGGAGCTGTTTTTT
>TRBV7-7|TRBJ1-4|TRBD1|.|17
CASSPGTGQQTNEKLFF
TGTGCTAGCAGCCCCGGGACAGGGCAACAGACTAATGAAAAACTGTTTTTT
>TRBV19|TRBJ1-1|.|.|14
CASIDNPVTTEAFF
TGTGCCAGTATTGATAACCCGGTAACCACTGAAGCTTTCTTT
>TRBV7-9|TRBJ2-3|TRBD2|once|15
CASSAGLADTDTQYF
TGTGCCAGCAGCGCGGGACTAGCGGACACAGATACGCAGTATTTT
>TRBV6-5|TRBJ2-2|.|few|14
CASRPTGNTGELFF
TGTGCCAGCAGACCTACAGGGAATACCGGGGAGCTGTTTTTT
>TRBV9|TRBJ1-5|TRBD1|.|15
CASSVGGGGNQPQHF
TGTGCCAGCAGCGTAGGAGGGGGCGGCAATCAGCCCCAGCATTTT
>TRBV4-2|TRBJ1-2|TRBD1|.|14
CASSTDRGNYGYTF
TGTGCCAGCAGCACCGACAGGGGGAACTATGGCTACACCTTC
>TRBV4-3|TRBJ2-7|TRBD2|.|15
CASSHSLAGGYEQYF
TGCGCCAGCAGCCATTCACTAGCGGGGGGATACGAGCAGTACTTC
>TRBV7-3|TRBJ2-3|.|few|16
CASSKARDPSTDTQYF
TGTGCCAGCAGCAAAGCCCGGGATCCTAGCACAGATACGCAGTATTTT
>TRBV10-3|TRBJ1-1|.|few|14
CASLFDRRNTEAFF
TGTGCCTCCCTATTCGACAGGAGGAACACTGAAGCTTTCTTT
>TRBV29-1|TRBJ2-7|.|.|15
CSVGTRDTFSYEQYF
TGCAGCGTTGGGACCCGGGACACTTTCTCCTACGAGCAGTACTTC
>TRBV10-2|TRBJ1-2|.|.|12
CASRPTGYGYTF
TGCGCCAGCAGACCGACAGGTTATGGCTACACCTTC